These 25 T cell receptor beta chains came from one sample sequenced in a study of blood T cells in healthy people across ages. Alongside a J-beta primer mix, a sample-barcoded 5' primer served in a second PCR lasting 7 to 11 cycles. TCRdb reanalysed the 5' RACE reads using MiXCR and keeps one entry per CDR3 protein. The sample shows about 650,000 distinct CDR3 sequences, approximately 52% of them seen only once. Input material: blood. The receptor source for this set is a woman over 75 in good health.

This clonotype has more than one count but fewer than ten. This sequence joins TRBV7-2 and TRBJ1-1, with no clear D. V was cut by 3 bases and J by 5 bases, with 16 bases left in between. This CDR3 has 15 amino acids. Per germline, CDR1 SGHTA and CDR2 FQGNSA. CDR3 sequence: CASSFSGLSGTEAFF. The CDR3 DNA is TGTGCCAGCAGCTTTAGCGGGCTATCGGGGACTGAAGCTTTCTTT.

This clonotype was seen at least ten times. This rearrangement joins TRBV6-5 to TRBJ2-3; tentatively, D is TRBD2 (6 bases). The length of the CDR3 is 14 residues. Germline V gives CDR1 MNHEY, CDR2 SVGAGI. The V gene lost 1 base and the J gene lost 5 bases, with 10 bases spanning the gap. The CDR3: CASSYLQGLDTQYF. The CDR3 nucleotides are TGTGCCAGCAGTTACTTGCAGGGACTAGATACGCAGTATTTT.

The chain employs TRBV9 and TRBJ1-3, with D possibly being TRBD1 (5 bases). V dropped 4 bases and J dropped 0 bases, with 8 bases sitting between them. Germline V gene lookup returns CDR1 SGDLS and CDR2 YYNGEE. This CDR3 is built from 14 residues. The CDR3 protein is CASSPTASGNTIYF. Written as DNA, the CDR3 is TGTGCCAGCAGCCCGACAGCCTCTGGAAACACCATATATTTT.

The chain combines TRBV3-1 with TRBJ1-5; perhaps TRBD1 as D (5 bases). V lost 4 bases and J lost 7, with 17 bases in between. The CDR3 contains 15 residues. Germline V lookup: CDR1 LGHDT, CDR2 YNNKEL (reference sequence). The chain's CDR3 is CASSPRGGFEQPQHF. CDR3 bases: TGTGCCAGCAGCCCCCGGGGCGGATTTGAGCAGCCCCAGCATTTT. The whole variable domain, remainder taken from reference TRBV3-1 and TRBJ1-5, is DTAVSQTPKYLVTQMGNDKSIKCEQNLGHDTMYWYKQDSKKFLKIMFSYNNKELIINETVPNRFSPKSPDKAHLNLHINSLELGDSAVYFCASSPRGGFEQPQHFGDGTRLSIL.

The gene calls are TRBV5-6 and TRBJ2-7; perhaps TRBD2 as D (6 bases). CDR3 length: 14 residues. V was clipped by 6 bases and J by 0 bases, with 13 bases between them. CDR1 and CDR2 (germline): SGHDT, YYEEEE. This CDR3 is CASIGSAVSYEQYF. CDR3 bases: TGTGCCAGCATCGGGAGTGCCGTCTCCTACGAGCAGTACTTC. Based on the CDR3 plus reference TRBV5-6 and TRBJ2-7, the full variable domain is DAGVTQSPTHLIKTRGQQVTLRCSPKSGHDTVSWYQQALGQGPQFIFQYYEEEERQRGNFPDRFSGHQFPNYSSELNVNALLLGDSALYLCASIGSAVSYEQYFGPGTRLTVT.

A word on this clonotype: Being one base from a much bigger clone, this may be a read error. CDR3 in amino acids: CASSDWGDQETQYF. The CDR3 DNA is TGTGCCAGCAGCGATTGGGGAGATCAAGAGACCCAGTACTTC. The chain uses TRBV3-1 and TRBJ2-5; perhaps TRBD2 as D (5 bases). V dropped 5 bases and J dropped 2 bases, with 12 bases sitting between them. CDR1 is LGHDT, CDR2 YNNKEL, per germline (reference sequence). This CDR3 has 14 residues.

Comment on this clonotype: This sequence may be a read error, since a much larger clone differs from it by one base. The chain combines TRBV7-3 with TRBJ2-5, with 7 bases fitting TRBD1. The J call may be faulty, since TRBJ2-4 better matches the DNA end. The CDR3 contains 15 residues. Germline V CDR1 and CDR2: SGHTA, FQGTGA. The chain's CDR3 is CASSQVGQQSNIQYF. The CDR3 nucleotides are TGTGCCAGCAGTCAAGTGGGACAGCAGTCCAACATTCAGTACTTC.

This clonotype was recorded once. Its ends do not fully match the called genes, so a read error is possible. This chain uses TRBV6-6 with TRBJ2-4; 9 positions agree with TRBD1. The length of the CDR3 is 13 residues. Germline V gene data show CDR1 as MNHNY and CDR2 as SVGAGI (reference sequence). The DNA for the CDR3 is TGTGCCATCAGTTTTCCGGGACAGGGATTTCAGTACTTC. Its translation is CAISFPGQGFQYF.

This clonotype was counted a few times. The DNA of the CDR3 is TGTGCCAGCAGCTTACACCCCAATGAGCAGTACTTC. This translates into CASSLHPNEQYF. V is TRBV7-9 and J is TRBJ2-5; no definite D call. Looked up from germline, CDR1 is SEHNR and CDR2 is FQNEAQ (reference sequence). Deletions cut 2 bases from V and 11 bases from J, with 12 bases between. CDR3 length equals 12 residues. The complete variable domain, with remaining parts taken from reference TRBV7-9 and TRBJ2-5, reads DTGVSQNPRHKITKRGQNVTFRCDPISEHNRLYWYRQTLGQGPEFLTYFQNEAQLEKSRLLSDRFSAERPKGSFSTLEIQRTEQGDSAMYLCASSLHPNEQYFGPGTRLLVL.

This clonotype was recorded many times. The chain uses TRBV7-9 and TRBJ2-7; D remains ambiguous. The CDR3 consists of 13 residues. Germline V gene data show CDR1 as SEHNR and CDR2 as FQNEAQ (reference sequence). V was shortened by 1 base and J by 7 bases, with 11 bases between the two germline ends. The CDR3 nucleotides are TGTGCCAGCAGCTTAGGGACCCCCTGGGAGCAGTACTTC. Protein: CASSLGTPWEQYF.

This clonotype occurred many times. The rearrangement joins TRBV5-1 to TRBJ1-2, with 8 bases identical to TRBD1. Germline values: CDR1 SGHRS, CDR2 YFSETQ. The CDR3 totals 14 residues. V was clipped by 4 bases and J by 7 bases; unmatched bases: 9. The DNA of the CDR3 is TGCGCCAGCAGCCCCCAGGGGGCGGCGACTGGCTACACCTTC. As protein: CASSPQGAATGYTF.

Turning to this clonotype: A read error may explain this, as a much larger clone is one base away. V gene TRBV5-1 combines with J gene TRBJ2-1, with 7 bases that match TRBD1. Germline CDR1 reads SGHRS; CDR2 reads YFSETQ. This CDR3 comprises 15 residues. With V trimmed by 3 bases and J by 4 bases, 7 bases remained unmatched. Here the CDR3 reads CASSSQQGPYNEQFF. The CDR3 nucleotides are TGCGCCAGCAGCTCCCAACAGGGGCCTTACAATGAGCAGTTCTTC.

This rearrangement joins TRBV7-9 to TRBJ2-1; D uncertain. The V end lost 2 bases, the J end lost 3 bases, and 14 bases lay between the germline ends. In germline, CDR1 is SEHNR, CDR2 FQNEAQ (reference sequence). This CDR3 is 16 amino acids long. CDR3 DNA: TGTGCCAGCAGCTTAAGCAGAGGTTCATACTACAATGAGCAGTTCTTC. Encoded protein: CASSLSRGSYYNEQFF.

The V gene is TRBV27, the J gene TRBJ1-2; no reliable D call. V was pared by 0 bases and J by 2 bases, with 10 bases between. From germline, CDR1 is MNHEY and CDR2 SMNVEV (reference sequence). CDR3 length equals 15 residues. CDR3 residues: CASSLSSPGNYGYTF. The CDR3, as DNA: TGTGCCAGCAGTTTATCGTCACCGGGAAACTATGGCTACACCTTC.

The chain couples TRBV14 to TRBJ1-4; D call uncertain. CDR1 SGHDN and CDR2 FVKESK come from the germline V gene. The CDR3 is made up of 14 amino acids. Trimming left V 4 bases short and J 7 bases short, with 13 bases between. CDR3 in DNA: TGTGCCAGCAGCCGTACCGGGGTGGTTGAAAAACTGTTTTTT. Amino acid sequence: CASSRTGVVEKLFF.

The table lists this clonotype with a count of one. The chain has TRBV5-4 and TRBJ2-4; D possibly uses TRBD1 or TRBD2 (5 bases each). TRBJ2-7 matches the DNA end more closely, so the J call is doubtful. The CDR3 totals 14 residues. Germline-derived CDR1 and CDR2 are SGHNT and YYREEE (reference sequence). The CDR3 sequence: CASSYQGESNEQYF. In DNA, the CDR3 is TGTGCCAGCAGCTATCAAGGGGAGTCCAACGAGCAGTACTTC.

The chain combines TRBV5-1 with TRBJ1-3; D is ambiguous. Germline assignment: CDR1 SGHRS and CDR2 YFSETQ. The CDR3 is 16 amino acids. The V and J ends lost 0 bases and 0 bases respectively, with 10 bases between them. This chain's CDR3 is CASSLDGGASGNTIYF. The CDR3 DNA reads TGCGCCAGCAGCTTGGACGGCGGAGCCTCTGGAAACACCATATATTTT.

This clonotype was seen ten or more times. The chain employs TRBV20-1 and TRBJ2-1, with 10 nucleotides matching TRBD2. The CDR3 covers 16 residues. The germline V gene encodes CDR1 DFQATT and CDR2 SNEGSKA (reference sequence). V was pared by 2 bases and J by 9 bases, with 13 bases of the junction left unmatched. CDR3 in DNA: TGCAGTGCTAGAAATTTCCTAGCGGGAGATAAGGGTGAGCAGTTCTTC. Translated: CSARNFLAGDKGEQFF.

The rearrangement uses TRBV29-1 and TRBJ2-5; no definite D call. The CDR3 runs to 12 residues. The germline gives CDR1 SQVTM, CDR2 ANQGSEA. Trimming removed 7 bases at V and 6 bases at J, with 15 bases between. CDR3 sequence reads: CSATGLGKTQYF. The DNA for the CDR3 is TGCAGCGCGACGGGTCTCGGAAAGACCCAGTACTTC. The full variable domain, rest sourced from reference TRBV29-1 and TRBJ2-5, is SAVISQKPSRDICQRGTSLTIQCQVDSQVTMMFWYRQQPGQSLTLIATANQGSEATYESGFVIDKFPISRPNLTFSTLTVSNMSPEDSSIYLCSATGLGKTQYFGPGTRLLVL.

This clonotype is a singleton in its sample. A much larger clone differs by one base, so this may be a read error. The chain combines TRBV12-3 or TRBV12-4 with TRBJ2-7; D might be TRBD2 (6 bases). Trimming removed 7 bases from V and 11 bases from J, with 21 bases in between. The CDR3 runs to 13 residues. CDR3 sequence reads: CASTTTPGSREYF. In nucleotides, the CDR3 is TGTGCCAGCACTACGACCCCCGGGAGCCGGGAGTACTTC.

Details on this clonotype: Relative to the germline gene, one junction end is altered; a read error may explain this. The chain links TRBV9 to TRBJ1-2; D unclear. Germline V gene data show CDR1 as SGDLS and CDR2 as YYNGEE. The CDR3 loop spans 12 amino acids. The CDR3 loop reads CTSSDLGSGYTF. Here the CDR3 DNA reads TGTACCAGCAGCGATCTGGGGTCAGGCTACACCTTC.

The rearrangement uses TRBV5-1 and TRBJ2-5; D is undetermined. This CDR3 is 14 amino acids long. CDR1 is SGHRS and CDR2 is YFSETQ in the germline V gene. V gave up 0 bases and J gave up 5 bases, with 11 bases separating them. The CDR3 loop is CASSLGFVFETQYF. CDR3 in DNA: TGCGCCAGCAGCTTGGGATTCGTCTTCGAGACCCAGTACTTC.

The chain recombines TRBV24-1 with TRBJ1-2, with a weak D call TRBD1 (6 bases). The V and J ends lost 3 bases and 7 bases respectively, with 11 bases between them. CDR3 size: 13 residues. In germline, CDR1 is KGHDR, CDR2 SFDVKD. CDR3 protein: CATSDPKGGGYTF. The CDR3 DNA reads as TGTGCCACCAGTGATCCGAAGGGGGGTGGCTACACCTTC.

This clonotype was picked up many times. J is TRBJ1-6 and V is TRBV6-5; D may be TRBD1 (6 bases). This CDR3 contains 16 residues. Germline CDR1 and CDR2: MNHEY and SVGAGI. Trimming took 0 bases from V and 7 from J, leaving 13 bases between them. CDR3 region: CASSYSFAGQNSPLHF. The CDR3, as DNA: TGTGCCAGCAGTTACTCCTTCGCCGGACAGAATTCACCCCTCCACTTT.

V gene TRBV12-3 or TRBV12-4 combines with J gene TRBJ2-7; D might be TRBD1 or TRBD2, each matching 6 bases. With 3 bases removed from V and 2 bases from J, the gap between germline ends came to 29 bases. The CDR3 is made up of 20 amino acids. CDR3: CASSLSRGRGIRRGTYEQYF. The CDR3 DNA sequence: TGTGCCAGCAGTTTGAGTCGGGGGCGCGGTATTCGCCGTGGCACCTACGAGCAGTACTTC.